The T cell receptor beta chain described here comes from a study of graft-versus-host responses after intestinal transplantation. About the research overall: All of the recipients had induction that used anti-thymocyte globulin, then tacrolimus and steroids for around three years.

The germline gives CDR1 MNHEY, CDR2 SVGAGI. The V end was cut by 6 bases, the J end by 2 bases, with 8 bases between. The CDR3 totals 13 residues. Using immunoSEQ multiplex PCR, the repertoire was profiled, and TCRdb retains in-frame clones only, with some absent. The sample gives more than 10,000 clones, about 80% of which show up once; about 38% is in the top ten. The clonotype comes from a human patient who received an intestinal transplant, so some T cells may come from the graft donor. Sample: PBMCs, taken 494 days after intestinal transplant. The genes are TRBV6-5 and TRBJ1-5; a weak D match, TRBD1 (5 bases). DNA for the CDR3: TGTGCCAGCAGGACGACAGGCAATCAGCCCCAGCATTTT. It is translated as CASRTTGNQPQHF.